Listed below are T cell receptor beta chains from one sample, sequenced in a study of T-cell reconstitution after alpha-beta-depleted transplantation in children. One entry per CDR3 protein results from TCRdb running MiXCR on the PCR reads. This sample has some 600,000 distinct CDR3 sequences, with 13% found just once. The sample in question was PBMCs, mostly from graft donor cells, obtained 360 days after TCRalphabeta/CD19-depleted stem cell transplant. Receptor source: a male patient aged 5 to 17 who had a stem cell transplant for acute myeloid leukemia, so the T cells may come from the graft donor. The CDR3 runs from the conserved cysteine through the conserved F or W. Fields, in order: clone size, V gene, J gene, D gene, CDR3 length, CDR3 protein, CDR3 DNA. D genes are given only for firm matches. The listing skips clone size in some rows; elsewhere it reads once, few, many or a size class.

>few|TRBV12-3/TRBV12-4|TRBJ1-1|.|13
CASSHPGLLEAFF
TGTGCCAGCAGTCACCCGGGGCTGCTGGAAGCTTTCTTT
>.|TRBV11-2|TRBJ2-3|.|17
CASSYTSLSPSTDTQYF
TGTGCCAGCAGCTACACCAGCCTTTCCCCAAGCACAGATACGCAGTATTTT
>.|TRBV27|TRBJ2-5|TRBD2|16
CASSIGLAASQETQYF
TGTGCCAGCAGTATCGGACTAGCGGCCTCCCAAGAGACCCAGTACTTC
>.|TRBV28|TRBJ2-7|.|14
CASSPSSPGVRQYF
TGTGCCAGCAGCCCCTCATCACCAGGGGTGAGGCAGTACTTC
>.|TRBV2|TRBJ2-3|.|15
CASRDSAVSTDTQYF
TGTGCCAGCCGGGACTCCGCGGTTAGCACAGATACGCAGTATTTT
>many|TRBV10-3|TRBJ2-3|.|12
CAISGNTDTQYF
TGTGCCATCAGTGGGAACACAGATACGCAGTATTTT
>many|TRBV12-3/TRBV12-4|TRBJ2-3|.|15
CASRISGSSTDTQYF
TGTGCCAGCAGGATAAGCGGTTCTAGCACAGATACGCAGTATTTT
>.|TRBV5-1|TRBJ2-3|.|14
CASSSQGPTDTQYF
TGCGCCAGCAGCTCCCAGGGTCCCACAGATACGCAGTATTTT
>.|TRBV10-3|TRBJ2-5|TRBD2|16
CAISGLAGEKQETQYF
TGTGCCATCAGTGGACTAGCGGGAGAGAAGCAAGAGACCCAGTACTTC
>.|TRBV20-1|TRBJ1-3|TRBD1|14
CSASGTGYGNTIYF
TGCAGTGCTAGTGGGACAGGGTACGGAAACACCATATATTTT
>few|TRBV3-1|TRBJ1-2|.|16
CASSQEVRTRVNGYTF
TGTGCCAGCAGCCAAGAGGTGAGGACCAGGGTCAATGGCTACACCTTC
>many|TRBV20-1|TRBJ2-5|TRBD2|14
CSAREWREIETQYF
TGCAGTGCTAGAGAATGGCGGGAGATAGAGACCCAGTACTTC
>few|TRBV29-1|TRBJ2-4|.|12
CSVEGGKNIQYF
TGCAGCGTTGAAGGCGGGAAAAACATTCAGTACTTC
>.|TRBV28|TRBJ2-3|TRBD2|17
CASSLELGLALTDTQYF
TGTGCCAGCAGTTTAGAGTTGGGACTAGCGCTCACAGATACGCAGTATTTT
>many|TRBV29-1|TRBJ2-1|.|13
CSVEDDGRGEQFF
TGCAGCGTTGAAGATGACGGTAGGGGTGAGCAGTTCTTC
>.|TRBV12-3/TRBV12-4|TRBJ2-1|.|12
CASSLRPIEQFF
TGTGCCAGCAGTCTTCGACCCATAGAGCAGTTCTTC
>.|TRBV15|TRBJ2-2|TRBD2|17
CATSRARLAAYTGELFF
TGTGCCACCAGCAGAGCAAGGCTAGCGGCTTACACCGGGGAGCTGTTTTTT
>.|TRBV29-1|TRBJ2-5|.|15
CSARPPAVGPETQYF
TGCAGCGCCCGACCCCCGGCGGTGGGGCCGGAGACCCAGTACTTC
>few|TRBV27|TRBJ1-2|.|14
CARDSSEGYYGYTF
TGTGCCCGGGACTCCTCGGAGGGCTACTATGGCTACACCTTC
>few|TRBV7-2|TRBJ2-1|TRBD2|17
CASSSPLAGGSYNEQFF
TGTGCCAGCAGCTCGCCACTAGCGGGAGGCTCCTACAATGAGCAGTTCTTC
>few|TRBV19|TRBJ2-1|TRBD2|15
CASSISREVANEQFF
TGTGCCAGTAGTATATCACGGGAGGTTGCCAATGAGCAGTTCTTC
>many|TRBV28|TRBJ2-4|TRBD2|17
CASSSLLAGELENIQYF
TGTGCCAGCAGTTCTTTACTAGCGGGAGAATTGGAAAACATTCAGTACTTC
>few|TRBV29-1|TRBJ1-1|.|10
CSVGRTEAFF
TGCAGCGTTGGAAGGACTGAAGCTTTCTTT
>medium-sized|TRBV27|TRBJ2-1|.|15
CASTNSPGVYNEQFF
TGTGCCAGCACTAATTCCCCGGGAGTATACAATGAGCAGTTCTTC
>.|TRBV6-2/TRBV6-3|TRBJ2-1|.|14
CASKQGLPLSEQFF
TGTGCCAGCAAACAGGGACTACCCTTAAGTGAGCAGTTCTTC
>.|TRBV15|TRBJ2-2|.|16
CATSRRSVSFPGELFF
TGTGCCACCAGCAGACGCAGCGTTTCCTTCCCCGGGGAGCTGTTTTTT
>.|TRBV29-1|TRBJ2-7|.|12
CSVRGQIYEQYF
TGCAGCGTCCGAGGACAGATCTACGAGCAGTACTTC
>.|TRBV12-3/TRBV12-4|TRBJ2-7|.|14
CASSLNRAFYEQYF
TGTGCCAGCAGCCTTAACAGGGCCTTCTACGAGCAGTACTTC
>.|TRBV4-3|TRBJ1-1|.|11
CASSLREEAFF
TGCGCCAGCAGTCTCCGGGAGGAAGCTTTCTTT
>few|TRBV27|TRBJ1-1|TRBD1|15
CASSSPRTGETEAFF
TGTGCCAGCAGTTCACCCCGGACAGGGGAGACTGAAGCTTTCTTT
>.|TRBV27|TRBJ2-3|TRBD1|14
CASGLDRGLGTQYF
TGTGCCAGCGGATTGGACAGGGGGCTGGGTACGCAGTATTTT
>.|TRBV7-2|TRBJ2-3|.|15
CASSLLRVGADTQYF
TGTGCCAGCAGCTTATTGAGGGTCGGGGCAGATACGCAGTATTTT
>few|TRBV7-7|TRBJ2-7|.|15
CASSPGLSATYEQYF
TGTGCTAGCAGCCCGGGACTTTCGGCAACCTACGAGCAGTACTTC
>few|TRBV6-5|TRBJ2-3|.|16
CASSYSIGGASDTQYF
TGTGCCAGCAGTTACTCGATTGGGGGCGCGTCAGATACGCAGTATTTT
>few|TRBV28|TRBJ1-2|.|10
CASRLYGYTF
TGTGCCAGCAGACTCTATGGCTACACCTTC
>few|TRBV7-6|TRBJ2-1|.|16
CASTKMGVSSYNEQFF
TGTGCCAGCACCAAAATGGGGGTCAGCTCCTACAATGAGCAGTTCTTC
>.|TRBV5-6|TRBJ2-2|TRBD1|15
CASSLFGGTGGELFF
TGTGCCAGCAGCTTGTTCGGCGGGACAGGCGGGGAGCTGTTTTTT
>.|TRBV6-6|TRBJ2-7|.|12
CASSYPRYEQYF
TGTGCCAGCAGTTACCCAAGATACGAGCAGTACTTC
>.|TRBV7-9|TRBJ2-1|.|15
CASSSVGGHENEQFF
TGTGCCAGCAGCTCCGTAGGAGGGCATGAAAATGAGCAGTTCTTC
>many|TRBV29-1|TRBJ2-7|TRBD2|15
CSVEDGPSGSYEQYF
TGCAGCGTTGAAGATGGGCCTAGCGGGAGCTACGAGCAGTACTTC
>many|TRBV6-1|TRBJ2-7|TRBD1|15
CASSPQGVHPYEQYF
TGTGCCAGCAGTCCCCAGGGGGTCCACCCTTACGAGCAGTACTTC
>.|TRBV21-1|TRBJ2-1|.|17
CASKKPPLTGGDNEQFF
TGTGCCAGCAAAAAACCTCCCCTTACGGGAGGGGACAATGAGCAGTTCTTC
>few|TRBV28|TRBJ2-5|.|14
CASRGTLNQETQYF
TGTGCCAGCAGGGGGACACTAAACCAAGAGACCCAGTACTTC
>many|TRBV4-1|TRBJ2-2|.|14
CASSLDQGDGELFF
TGCGCCAGCAGCCTGGACCAGGGCGACGGGGAGCTGTTTTTT
>.|TRBV5-6|TRBJ2-1|.|15
CASRRTSHFPNEQFF
TGTGCCAGCAGACGAACTAGCCACTTCCCCAATGAGCAGTTCTTC
>.|TRBV6-2/TRBV6-3|TRBJ2-3|TRBD2|20
CASSYGVSGTGHLGADTQYF
TGTGCCAGCAGTTACGGGGTTAGCGGGACGGGGCACCTAGGGGCAGATACGCAGTATTTT
>few|TRBV12-3/TRBV12-4|TRBJ2-7|TRBD1|14
CACGVNRGPHEQYF
TGTGCCTGCGGCGTGAACAGGGGCCCCCACGAGCAGTACTTC
>.|TRBV20-1|TRBJ1-1|.|15
CSARVKSGVNTEAFF
TGCAGTGCTAGAGTGAAGTCGGGGGTGAACACTGAAGCTTTCTTT
>few|TRBV5-1|TRBJ2-3|TRBD2|14
CASGGLAPTDTQYF
TGCGCCAGCGGGGGACTAGCCCCCACAGATACGCAGTATTTT
>.|TRBV7-2|TRBJ2-6|.|15
CASSLAQSLANVLTF
TGTGCCAGCAGCTTAGCACAGTCCCTGGCCAACGTCCTGACTTTC
>.|TRBV11-1|TRBJ2-4|.|19
CASSFPTISGLARENIQYF
TGTGCCAGCAGCTTTCCAACGATCTCGGGGCTAGCCCGGGAAAACATTCAGTACTTC
>many|TRBV9|TRBJ2-3|.|15
CASSVGGVKTDTQYF
TGTGCCAGCAGCGTAGGCGGGGTTAAGACAGATACGCAGTATTTT
>.|TRBV5-6|TRBJ2-4|.|17
CASSLAFSVAAKNIQYF
TGTGCCAGCAGCTTGGCCTTCAGCGTCGCGGCCAAAAACATTCAGTACTTC
>few|TRBV28|TRBJ2-3|.|12
CASSFSHLAQYF
TGTGCCAGCAGTTTTTCGCACCTAGCGCAGTATTTT
>many|TRBV7-3|TRBJ2-7|TRBD1|13
CASSQGQTYEQYF
TGTGCCAGCAGCCAGGGACAGACTTACGAGCAGTACTTC
>.|TRBV4-2|TRBJ2-7|TRBD2|18
CASSQEEGSGRGPYEQYF
TGTGCCAGCAGCCAAGAAGAGGGTAGCGGGAGGGGTCCCTACGAGCAGTACTTC
>few|TRBV6-2/TRBV6-3|TRBJ2-7|.|14
CASRGPGVGYEQYF
TGTGCCAGCAGAGGGCCCGGAGTGGGGTACGAGCAGTACTTC